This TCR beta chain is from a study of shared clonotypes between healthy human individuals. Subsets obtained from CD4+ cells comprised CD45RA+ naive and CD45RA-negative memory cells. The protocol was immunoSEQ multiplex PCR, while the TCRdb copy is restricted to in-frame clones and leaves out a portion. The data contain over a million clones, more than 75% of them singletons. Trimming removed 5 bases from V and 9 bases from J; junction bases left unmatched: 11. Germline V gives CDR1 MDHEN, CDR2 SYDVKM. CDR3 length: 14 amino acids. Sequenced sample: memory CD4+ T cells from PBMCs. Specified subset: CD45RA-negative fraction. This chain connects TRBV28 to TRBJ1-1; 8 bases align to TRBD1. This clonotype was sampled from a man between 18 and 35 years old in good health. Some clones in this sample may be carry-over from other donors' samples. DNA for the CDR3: TGTGCCAGCAGTGACAGGGGCCGGAGGTTTAAAGCTTTCTTT. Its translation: CASSDRGRRFKAFF.